The 27 T cell receptor beta chains given below trace back to one sample, sequenced in a study of OX40 agonist ivuxolimab in advanced cancers. Data came from immunoSEQ multiplex PCR; TCRdb stores just in-frame clones and leaves some out. The sample has 85,000 to 100,000 clones, approximately 95% seen once. The starting material was CD4+ or CD8+ T cells sorted from blood, obtained in a trial of the OX40 agonist ivuxolimab. Receptors originate from an adult with an advanced solid tumor such as melanoma, head and neck, liver or kidney cancer.

The J gene is TRBJ1-2, the V gene TRBV7-2, with 9 bases that match TRBD1. The V and J ends lost 5 bases and 4 bases, in that order; junction bases with no gene match: 11. CDR3 length equals 16 residues. From germline, CDR1 is SGHTA and CDR2 FQGNSA. The CDR3 nucleotides read TGTGCCAGCAGCACTACACAGGGGGCGCGGAGCTATGGCTACACCTTC. It codes for CASSTTQGARSYGYTF.

This chain joins TRBV5-6 and TRBJ1-2, with D perhaps matching TRBD1 (5 bases). CDR1 and CDR2 (germline): SGHDT, YYEEEE. The V and J ends lost 4 bases and 2 bases respectively, with 9 bases between them. This CDR3 has 13 residues. CDR3 in amino acids: CASSIRDNYGYTF. The CDR3 nucleotides are TGTGCCAGCAGCATCAGGGACAACTATGGCTACACCTTC.

The genes are TRBV7-3 and TRBJ2-7; D is possibly TRBD2 (5 bases). The CDR3 sequence is 14 residues long. Germline V CDR1 and CDR2: SGHTA, FQGTGA. V gave up 1 base and J gave up 2 bases, with 9 bases separating them. The CDR3 coding sequence is TGTGCCAGCAGCTTAATGGACGGGGCCTACGAGCAGTACTTC. It yields the protein CASSLMDGAYEQYF.

The rearrangement joins TRBV6-5 to TRBJ2-5; a possible D gene is TRBD1 (6 bases). V lost 2 bases and J lost 5, with 12 bases in between. The germline gives CDR1 MNHEY, CDR2 SVGAGI. The CDR3 runs to 14 residues. CDR3 sequence reads: CASSYQGRGETQYF. CDR3 sequence (DNA): TGTGCCAGCAGTTACCAGGGGCGCGGGGAGACCCAGTACTTC.

The chain is built from TRBV5-4 and TRBJ2-7, with D maybe TRBD1 (6 bases). Germline V gene lookup returns CDR1 SGHNT and CDR2 YYREEE (reference sequence). V was shortened by 4 bases and J by 4 bases, with 18 bases between the two germline ends. The CDR3 has 15 residues. The CDR3 loop reads CASSHGQHPFYEQYF. The CDR3 region has the DNA TGTGCCAGCAGCCACGGACAGCATCCATTTTACGAGCAGTACTTC.

For the CDR3, the DNA is TGCGCCAGCAGTGAGTCTGGCAGGGGTCCCTACGAGCAGTACTTC. Protein: CASSESGRGPYEQYF. The chain joins TRBV10-1 to TRBJ2-7, with a weak D call TRBD1 (6 bases). The germline V gene has CDR1 WNHNN and CDR2 SYGVQD (reference sequence). V lost 0 bases and J lost 2, with 11 bases in between. CDR3 size: 15 residues.

The rearrangement uses TRBV11-3 and TRBJ2-5; D is unresolved. Germline lookup yields CDR1 SGHNT and CDR2 YENEEA. The CDR3 consists of 13 residues. V gave up 5 bases and J gave up 5 bases, with 12 bases separating them. The CDR3: CASSARSGETQYF. The CDR3 nucleotides are TGTGCCAGCAGCGCACGCTCTGGGGAGACCCAGTACTTC. Full variable domain (remainder filled in from reference TRBV11-3 and TRBJ2-5): EAGVVQSPRYKIIEKKQPVAFWCNPISGHNTLYWYLQNLGQGPELLIRYENEEAVDDSQLPKDRFSAERLKGVDSTLKIQPAELGDSAVYLCASSARSGETQYFGPGTRLLVL.

This chain joins TRBV7-2 and TRBJ2-3; D remains ambiguous. The CDR3 extends over 13 amino acids. The germline V and J ends were trimmed by 4 bases and 4 bases, with 9 bases remaining between them. CDR1 is SGHTA, CDR2 FQGNSA, per germline. Here the CDR3 DNA reads TGTGCCAGCAGCTCGACCTTTTCAGATACGCAGTATTTT. Translating it yields CASSSTFSDTQYF.

This chain uses TRBV6-1 with TRBJ2-3, with D tentatively TRBD2 (5 bases). The CDR3 totals 14 residues. Germline CDR1 and CDR2: MNHNS and SASEGT. V was cut by 6 bases and J by 2 bases, with 12 bases left in between. The CDR3: CASRTPGITDTQYF. The CDR3 DNA follows: TGTGCCAGCAGAACCCCGGGGATCACAGATACGCAGTATTTT.

The table lists this clone with a count of one. The rearrangement links TRBV10-3 to TRBJ2-3; D gene unclear. This CDR3 region has 14 residues. Germline values: CDR1 ENHRY, CDR2 SYGVKD. V was shortened by 6 bases and J by 0 bases, with 10 bases between the two germline ends. The CDR3 is CAISPVSSTDTQYF. DNA for the CDR3: TGTGCCATCAGCCCCGTCTCTAGCACAGATACGCAGTATTTT.

The chain joins TRBV5-1 to TRBJ1-4; 9 bases are shared with TRBD1. J was trimmed by 2 bases and V by 0 bases; bases with no gene match: 5. Germline values: CDR1 SGHRS, CDR2 YFSETQ. This CDR3 has 17 residues. CDR3 nucleotides: TGCGCCAGCAGCTTGGGGGACAGGGCGACGACTAATGAAAAACTGTTTTTT. This gives the protein CASSLGDRATTNEKLFF.

The genes are TRBV2 and TRBJ2-1; 7 positions match TRBD2. From germline, CDR1 is SNHLY and CDR2 FYNNEI. V dropped 4 bases and J dropped 4; count of bases not matched to a gene: 4. This CDR3 spans 14 amino acids. The CDR3 protein is CASSGLADYNEQFF. Written as DNA, the CDR3 is TGTGCCAGCAGTGGTCTAGCGGATTACAATGAGCAGTTCTTC.

The genes are TRBV5-6 and TRBJ1-4; 10 nucleotides align to TRBD1. The CDR3 loop spans 15 amino acids. The germline V gene has CDR1 SGHDT and CDR2 YYEEEE. V was clipped by 3 bases and J by 7 bases; unmatched bases: 6. CDR3 sequence: CASSSYGDRGEKLFF. The CDR3 DNA is TGTGCCAGCAGCTCCTACGGGGACAGGGGTGAAAAACTGTTTTTT.

The genes are TRBV4-3 and TRBJ1-2, with D maybe TRBD1 (6 bases). V lost 0 bases to trimming and J lost 3 bases, with 11 bases between them. The CDR3 covers 15 residues. CDR1 and CDR2 (germline): LGHNA, YSLEER. CDR3 coding DNA: TGCGCCAGCAGCCAAGAACAGGGTTTGGACTATGGCTACACCTTC. Its protein product is CASSQEQGLDYGYTF.

The V gene is TRBV9, the J gene TRBJ2-2; the match to TRBD1 covers 8 bases. The CDR3 runs 16 residues. Germline-derived CDR1 and CDR2 are SGDLS and YYNGEE. Trimming removed 3 bases from V and 2 bases from J; junction bases left unmatched: 6. In DNA, the CDR3 is TGTGCCAGCAGCGGGAGGACAGGGAGTAACACCGGGGAGCTGTTTTTT. Translation: CASSGRTGSNTGELFF.

In DNA, the CDR3 is TGTGCCAGCAGCTTAGTCGGGGTCACCGGGGAGCTGTTTTTT. Its translation is CASSLVGVTGELFF. The rearrangement joins TRBV11-2 to TRBJ2-2, with D maybe TRBD2 (5 bases). This CDR3 has 14 residues. Germline CDR1 is SGHAT and CDR2 is FQNNGV. V was clipped by 1 base and J by 4 bases, with 7 bases between them. The whole variable domain, filled in from reference TRBV11-2 and TRBJ2-2, reads EAGVAQSPRYKIIEKRQSVAFWCNPISGHATLYWYQQILGQGPKLLIQFQNNGVVDDSQLPKDRFSAERLKGVDSTLKIQPAKLEDSAVYLCASSLVGVTGELFFGEGSRLTVL.

The chain employs TRBV7-6 and TRBJ1-3; the match to TRBD1 covers 12 bases. This CDR3 has 16 residues. J lost 6 bases, V lost 2 bases, and 5 bases had no gene match. Germline lookup yields CDR1 SGHVS and CDR2 FNYEAQ. CDR3: CASSLTPGQGANTIYF. For the CDR3, the DNA is TGTGCCAGCAGCTTAACCCCGGGACAGGGGGCAAACACCATATATTTT.

V usage is TRBV4-2 and J usage is TRBJ2-7; 10 bases align to TRBD1. The CDR3 has 18 residues. Unmatched junction bases numbered 20, after V lost 5 bases and J lost 7 bases. CDR1 LGHNA and CDR2 YNFKEQ come from the germline V gene. CDR3 bases: TGTGCCAGCAGCTTGGAACTTTTCCTCGGGACAGGGGTGAGGGAGCAGTACTTC. Protein sequence: CASSLELFLGTGVREQYF.

The chain links TRBV18 to TRBJ2-7; TRBD1 or TRBD2 may be the D gene (6 bases each). The CDR3 loop spans 12 amino acids. CDR1 and CDR2 from the germline V gene are KGHSH and LQKENI. Deletions cut 6 bases from V and 7 bases from J, with 13 bases between. The DNA of the CDR3 is TGTGCCAGCTCGGGGGGCCAGGGGGAGCAGTACTTC. Its translation is CASSGGQGEQYF.

The chain carries TRBV19 and TRBJ2-1, with D perhaps TRBD1 or TRBD2 (5 bases each). The CDR3 has 20 amino acids. V lost 5 bases and J lost 0, with 26 bases in between. Germline CDR1 reads LNHDA; CDR2 reads SQIVND (reference sequence). The CDR3 sequence is CASSPWTGRGGPSSYNEQFF. Written as DNA, the CDR3 is TGTGCCAGTAGTCCTTGGACTGGTCGGGGCGGTCCCAGCTCCTACAATGAGCAGTTCTTC.

The V and J genes are TRBV14 and TRBJ1-1; unclear D gene. Germline V gene data show CDR1 as SGHDN and CDR2 as FVKESK. V lost 3 bases and J lost 2, with 13 bases in between. This CDR3 is 15 amino acids long. The CDR3 region has the DNA TGTGCCAGCAGCCATCTCCGGGAGGGCAACACTGAAGCTTTCTTT. Protein: CASSHLREGNTEAFF.

This chain connects TRBV6-1 to TRBJ2-7, with 8 bases that match TRBD2. Germline CDR1 MNHNS, CDR2 SASEGT. V lost 2 bases, J lost 3 bases, and 0 bases stayed unmatched. The CDR3 consists of 13 residues. Here the CDR3 reads CASSERGGYEQYF. The CDR3 bases are TGTGCCAGCAGTGAACGGGGGGGCTACGAGCAGTACTTC.

V usage is TRBV6-6 and J usage is TRBJ2-7; D may match TRBD1 or TRBD2 (5 bases each). Trimming stripped 5 bases from V and 9 bases from J, with 23 bases between. The CDR3 sequence is 15 residues long. In germline, CDR1 is MNHNY, CDR2 SVGAGI (reference sequence). The CDR3 sequence: CASSTSPGRSTGQYF. As DNA, the CDR3 is TGTGCCAGCAGTACCTCTCCGGGGCGTTCTACGGGGCAGTACTTC.

This sequence joins TRBV30 and TRBJ2-2, with D unresolved. The CDR3 loop spans 14 amino acids. Trimming left V 0 bases short and J 6 bases short, with 11 bases between. CDR1 is GTSNPN, CDR2 SVGIG, per germline (reference sequence). The CDR3 DNA reads TGTGCCTGGAGTGTACTTAGGGCGCCCGGGGAGCTGTTTTTT. Translation: CAWSVLRAPGELFF.

The chain uses TRBV5-4 and TRBJ2-3; D possibly corresponds to TRBD1 (7 bases). CDR3 length: 15 residues. Looked up from germline, CDR1 is SGHNT and CDR2 is YYREEE (reference sequence). The ends were cut back, 0 bases at V and 5 bases at J, with 13 bases in the middle. The CDR3 region has the DNA TGTGCCAGCAGCTTGGCCCGCCAGGGGGGAGATACGCAGTATTTT. This translates into CASSLARQGGDTQYF.

The rearrangement uses TRBV5-1 and TRBJ1-6; D might be TRBD1 (5 bases). Between the trimmed V and J ends, which lost 0 bases and 5 bases, there was a span of 9 bases. Germline-derived CDR1 and CDR2 are SGHRS and YFSETQ. This CDR3 has 15 amino acids. The CDR3 coding sequence is TGCGCCAGCAGCTTGGAGGGACCGAATAATTCACCCCTCCACTTT. Translating gives CASSLEGPNNSPLHF. The variable domain in full, with the rest retrieved from reference TRBV5-1 and TRBJ1-6, is KAGVTQTPRYLIKTRGQQVTLSCSPISGHRSVSWYQQTPGQGLQFLFEYFSETQRNKGNFPGRFSGRQFSNSRSEMNVSTLELGDSALYLCASSLEGPNNSPLHFGNGTRLTVT.

This clone was recorded only once. The chain employs TRBV30 and TRBJ2-3, with TRBD2 matching over 9 bases. CDR1 is GTSNPN, CDR2 SVGIG, per germline (reference sequence). V lost 3 bases, J lost 7 bases, and 2 bases stayed unmatched. The CDR3 is made up of 12 amino acids. CDR3 nucleotides: TGTGCCTGGAGAGCTAGCGGGAATACGCAGTATTTT. As protein: CAWRASGNTQYF.